Listed below are T cell receptor beta chains from one sample, sequenced in a study of blood T cell repertoires in COVID-19. The protocol was immunoSEQ multiplex PCR, while the TCRdb copy is restricted to in-frame clones and leaves out a portion. The sample has roughly 260,000 clones, 80% to 95% seen once. Material for sequencing was PBMCs or T cells enriched from blood (not recorded which). The source is a woman aged 18-29 years who had recovered from COVID-19. Both conserved end residues are trimmed from each CDR3. Each record gives: CDR3 protein, CDR3 length, V gene, J gene.

CDR3aa: ASSLPRTGRNTEAF
len: 14
v_gene: TRBV11-2
j_gene: TRBJ1-1

CDR3aa: ATSDSRGSLEAF
len: 12
v_gene: TRBV24-1
j_gene: TRBJ1-1

CDR3aa: ASSRDQTSGGLTGELF
len: 16
v_gene: TRBV7-2
j_gene: TRBJ2-2

CDR3aa: ASSDRGVEEQY
len: 11
v_gene: TRBV2
j_gene: TRBJ2-7

CDR3aa: ASSLVGAGVGTEAF
len: 14
v_gene: TRBV7-2
j_gene: TRBJ1-1

CDR3aa: ASSQEVRGAYEQY
len: 13
v_gene: TRBV4-1
j_gene: TRBJ2-7

CDR3aa: ASSGILAENYNEQF
len: 14
v_gene: TRBV5-6
j_gene: TRBJ2-1

CDR3aa: ASSLAASGRLEQF
len: 13
v_gene: TRBV5-1
j_gene: TRBJ2-1

CDR3aa: ASSPGLAAKEQY
len: 12
v_gene: TRBV9
j_gene: TRBJ2-7

CDR3aa: ASSLGGPETQY
len: 11
v_gene: TRBV7-2
j_gene: TRBJ2-5